This T cell receptor beta chain was identified in a study of Ad26.COV2.S vaccination and SARS-CoV-2 variants. Method: immunoSEQ multiplex PCR; TCRdb's copy keeps in-frame clones and lacks some. The table records about 680,000 clones, roughly 90% of them present only once. CDR1 LGHDT and CDR2 YNNKEL come from the germline V gene (reference sequence). Trimming took 3 bases from V and 11 from J, leaving 13 bases between them. The CDR3 extends over 12 amino acids. Specified treatment: around 19 received Ad26.COV2.S at low or high dose, single or two shots; about 5 received placebo; per-sample allocation not given. Each sample was drawn 63 days after the first injection (of vaccine or placebo).

This receptor was obtained from a person aged 18-65 years who received the Ad26.COV2.S COVID-19 vaccine or a placebo. V usage is TRBV3-1 (or the pseudogene TRBV3-2) and J usage is TRBJ1-1; D uncertain. Sequencing was performed on peripheral blood, taken in a trial of Ad26.COV2.S vaccine versus placebo. The CDR3 is CASSHQGPVAFF. The CDR3 region has the DNA TGTGCCAGCAGCCACCAAGGTCCTGTTGCTTTCTTT.